This T cell receptor (beta chain) was profiled in a study of CD8 T cells in Susac syndrome. Whole-study results and caveats: The study's TCR sequencing and HLA analysis covered a relatively small number of individuals, and the study acknowledged this.

In the case of this clonotype: The antigen is not known.

CDR1 and CDR2 from the germline V gene are SEHNR and FQNEAQ (reference sequence). The CDR3 consists of 11 residues. Trimming removed 5 bases from V and 7 bases from J, with 9 bases in between. With random hexamers, reverse transcription was performed on roughly 0.5 to 1 ug of RNA. Across 54 Vbeta and 13 Jbeta, TCR beta CDR3 was amplified with immunoSEQ multiplex PCR. TCRdb used MiXCR to reprocess the immunoSEQ multiplex PCR reads, holding one entry per CDR3 protein. Seen here are about 200,000 distinct CDR3 sequences, 85% to 95% observed once, and the top ten hold less than 0.11%. The study sequenced TCR beta in blood CD8+ and CD4+ T cells. Bulk CD8+ and CD4+ cells came from magnetic negative isolation; CD8+ TEMRA by FACS.

Specimen: CD4+ T cells from PBMCs. This sequence joins TRBV7-9 and TRBJ2-7; tentatively, D is TRBD1 (6 bases). The sequence was obtained from a human donor in good health. Here the CDR3 reads CASSVDREQYV. CDR3 bases: TGTGCCAGCAGCGTCGACAGGGAGCAGTACGTC.